This TCR beta chain comes out of a study of beta chain features in type 1 diabetes. This CDR3 comprises 15 residues. Of the isolated RNA, all was reverse transcribed, and so the sequenced material was expressed TCRB transcripts. TCRdb keeps only in-frame clones here, not all; method: immunoSEQ multiplex PCR. The repertoire holds under 950,000 clones, with 17% as singletons. The chain joins TRBV21-1 to TRBJ2-7. TRBV21-1 is annotated as a pseudogene. The receptor was derived from a woman aged 18-29 years in good health. Material: naive CD4+ T cells from blood. The CDR3 sequence: CASSLLRSPSYEQYF. The CDR3 DNA reads TGTGCCAGCAGCTTATTACGAAGTCCCTCCTACGAGCAGTACTTC.